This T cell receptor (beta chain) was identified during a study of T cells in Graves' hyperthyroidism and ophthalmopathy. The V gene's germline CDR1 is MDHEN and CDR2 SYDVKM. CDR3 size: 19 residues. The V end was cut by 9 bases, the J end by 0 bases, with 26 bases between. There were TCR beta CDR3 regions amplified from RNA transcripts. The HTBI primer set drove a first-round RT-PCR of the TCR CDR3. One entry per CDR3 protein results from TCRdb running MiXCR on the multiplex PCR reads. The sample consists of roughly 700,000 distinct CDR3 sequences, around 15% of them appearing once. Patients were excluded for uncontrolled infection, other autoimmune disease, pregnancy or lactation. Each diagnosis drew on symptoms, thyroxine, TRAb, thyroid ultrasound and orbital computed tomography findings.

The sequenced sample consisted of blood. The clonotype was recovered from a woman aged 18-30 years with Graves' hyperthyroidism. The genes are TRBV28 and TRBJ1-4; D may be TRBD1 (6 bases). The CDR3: CASETAGTPGSATNEKLFF. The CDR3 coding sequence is TGTGCCAGTGAGACAGCCGGGACACCAGGTTCCGCAACTAATGAAAAACTGTTTTTT.